The clone carrying this T cell receptor beta chain was recorded a few times. Its cognate antigen is unknown. Trimming removed 4 bases from V and 5 bases from J, with 6 bases in between. Per germline, CDR1 ENHRY and CDR2 SYGVKD. The length of the CDR3 is 12 residues. The source of the sample is a study of CD8+ T cells in alopecia areata. Sorting of CD4+ cells into CD25+CD127- cells was performed for 5 or 6 patients. In alopecia areata patients, both lesional scalp punch biopsies and peripheral blood were collected. RNA was isolated and reverse transcribed to cDNA, the sequencing template. Measured with immunoSEQ multiplex PCR; TCRdb has only the in-frame clones, and not every one. Of under 40,000 clones in the sample, around half are singletons; the top ten hold about 1.8%. Study observations and caveats: Patients showed less clear TCR sequence sharing than mice, possibly partly because of HLA diversity. Relative to normal scalp, lesional scalp, especially alopecia totalis/universalis, showed higher clonality. Scalp samples also yield sequences from resident alphabeta T cells of normal skin.

This sequence was found in a human donor with alopecia areata. The rearrangement uses TRBV10-3 and TRBJ2-4, with a weak D call TRBD2 (6 bases). The sequencing input was CD4+ Tregs sorted from blood. In DNA, the CDR3 is TGTGCCATCAGTGGGGGGGAAAACATTCAGTACTTC. Translation gives CAISGGENIQYF.